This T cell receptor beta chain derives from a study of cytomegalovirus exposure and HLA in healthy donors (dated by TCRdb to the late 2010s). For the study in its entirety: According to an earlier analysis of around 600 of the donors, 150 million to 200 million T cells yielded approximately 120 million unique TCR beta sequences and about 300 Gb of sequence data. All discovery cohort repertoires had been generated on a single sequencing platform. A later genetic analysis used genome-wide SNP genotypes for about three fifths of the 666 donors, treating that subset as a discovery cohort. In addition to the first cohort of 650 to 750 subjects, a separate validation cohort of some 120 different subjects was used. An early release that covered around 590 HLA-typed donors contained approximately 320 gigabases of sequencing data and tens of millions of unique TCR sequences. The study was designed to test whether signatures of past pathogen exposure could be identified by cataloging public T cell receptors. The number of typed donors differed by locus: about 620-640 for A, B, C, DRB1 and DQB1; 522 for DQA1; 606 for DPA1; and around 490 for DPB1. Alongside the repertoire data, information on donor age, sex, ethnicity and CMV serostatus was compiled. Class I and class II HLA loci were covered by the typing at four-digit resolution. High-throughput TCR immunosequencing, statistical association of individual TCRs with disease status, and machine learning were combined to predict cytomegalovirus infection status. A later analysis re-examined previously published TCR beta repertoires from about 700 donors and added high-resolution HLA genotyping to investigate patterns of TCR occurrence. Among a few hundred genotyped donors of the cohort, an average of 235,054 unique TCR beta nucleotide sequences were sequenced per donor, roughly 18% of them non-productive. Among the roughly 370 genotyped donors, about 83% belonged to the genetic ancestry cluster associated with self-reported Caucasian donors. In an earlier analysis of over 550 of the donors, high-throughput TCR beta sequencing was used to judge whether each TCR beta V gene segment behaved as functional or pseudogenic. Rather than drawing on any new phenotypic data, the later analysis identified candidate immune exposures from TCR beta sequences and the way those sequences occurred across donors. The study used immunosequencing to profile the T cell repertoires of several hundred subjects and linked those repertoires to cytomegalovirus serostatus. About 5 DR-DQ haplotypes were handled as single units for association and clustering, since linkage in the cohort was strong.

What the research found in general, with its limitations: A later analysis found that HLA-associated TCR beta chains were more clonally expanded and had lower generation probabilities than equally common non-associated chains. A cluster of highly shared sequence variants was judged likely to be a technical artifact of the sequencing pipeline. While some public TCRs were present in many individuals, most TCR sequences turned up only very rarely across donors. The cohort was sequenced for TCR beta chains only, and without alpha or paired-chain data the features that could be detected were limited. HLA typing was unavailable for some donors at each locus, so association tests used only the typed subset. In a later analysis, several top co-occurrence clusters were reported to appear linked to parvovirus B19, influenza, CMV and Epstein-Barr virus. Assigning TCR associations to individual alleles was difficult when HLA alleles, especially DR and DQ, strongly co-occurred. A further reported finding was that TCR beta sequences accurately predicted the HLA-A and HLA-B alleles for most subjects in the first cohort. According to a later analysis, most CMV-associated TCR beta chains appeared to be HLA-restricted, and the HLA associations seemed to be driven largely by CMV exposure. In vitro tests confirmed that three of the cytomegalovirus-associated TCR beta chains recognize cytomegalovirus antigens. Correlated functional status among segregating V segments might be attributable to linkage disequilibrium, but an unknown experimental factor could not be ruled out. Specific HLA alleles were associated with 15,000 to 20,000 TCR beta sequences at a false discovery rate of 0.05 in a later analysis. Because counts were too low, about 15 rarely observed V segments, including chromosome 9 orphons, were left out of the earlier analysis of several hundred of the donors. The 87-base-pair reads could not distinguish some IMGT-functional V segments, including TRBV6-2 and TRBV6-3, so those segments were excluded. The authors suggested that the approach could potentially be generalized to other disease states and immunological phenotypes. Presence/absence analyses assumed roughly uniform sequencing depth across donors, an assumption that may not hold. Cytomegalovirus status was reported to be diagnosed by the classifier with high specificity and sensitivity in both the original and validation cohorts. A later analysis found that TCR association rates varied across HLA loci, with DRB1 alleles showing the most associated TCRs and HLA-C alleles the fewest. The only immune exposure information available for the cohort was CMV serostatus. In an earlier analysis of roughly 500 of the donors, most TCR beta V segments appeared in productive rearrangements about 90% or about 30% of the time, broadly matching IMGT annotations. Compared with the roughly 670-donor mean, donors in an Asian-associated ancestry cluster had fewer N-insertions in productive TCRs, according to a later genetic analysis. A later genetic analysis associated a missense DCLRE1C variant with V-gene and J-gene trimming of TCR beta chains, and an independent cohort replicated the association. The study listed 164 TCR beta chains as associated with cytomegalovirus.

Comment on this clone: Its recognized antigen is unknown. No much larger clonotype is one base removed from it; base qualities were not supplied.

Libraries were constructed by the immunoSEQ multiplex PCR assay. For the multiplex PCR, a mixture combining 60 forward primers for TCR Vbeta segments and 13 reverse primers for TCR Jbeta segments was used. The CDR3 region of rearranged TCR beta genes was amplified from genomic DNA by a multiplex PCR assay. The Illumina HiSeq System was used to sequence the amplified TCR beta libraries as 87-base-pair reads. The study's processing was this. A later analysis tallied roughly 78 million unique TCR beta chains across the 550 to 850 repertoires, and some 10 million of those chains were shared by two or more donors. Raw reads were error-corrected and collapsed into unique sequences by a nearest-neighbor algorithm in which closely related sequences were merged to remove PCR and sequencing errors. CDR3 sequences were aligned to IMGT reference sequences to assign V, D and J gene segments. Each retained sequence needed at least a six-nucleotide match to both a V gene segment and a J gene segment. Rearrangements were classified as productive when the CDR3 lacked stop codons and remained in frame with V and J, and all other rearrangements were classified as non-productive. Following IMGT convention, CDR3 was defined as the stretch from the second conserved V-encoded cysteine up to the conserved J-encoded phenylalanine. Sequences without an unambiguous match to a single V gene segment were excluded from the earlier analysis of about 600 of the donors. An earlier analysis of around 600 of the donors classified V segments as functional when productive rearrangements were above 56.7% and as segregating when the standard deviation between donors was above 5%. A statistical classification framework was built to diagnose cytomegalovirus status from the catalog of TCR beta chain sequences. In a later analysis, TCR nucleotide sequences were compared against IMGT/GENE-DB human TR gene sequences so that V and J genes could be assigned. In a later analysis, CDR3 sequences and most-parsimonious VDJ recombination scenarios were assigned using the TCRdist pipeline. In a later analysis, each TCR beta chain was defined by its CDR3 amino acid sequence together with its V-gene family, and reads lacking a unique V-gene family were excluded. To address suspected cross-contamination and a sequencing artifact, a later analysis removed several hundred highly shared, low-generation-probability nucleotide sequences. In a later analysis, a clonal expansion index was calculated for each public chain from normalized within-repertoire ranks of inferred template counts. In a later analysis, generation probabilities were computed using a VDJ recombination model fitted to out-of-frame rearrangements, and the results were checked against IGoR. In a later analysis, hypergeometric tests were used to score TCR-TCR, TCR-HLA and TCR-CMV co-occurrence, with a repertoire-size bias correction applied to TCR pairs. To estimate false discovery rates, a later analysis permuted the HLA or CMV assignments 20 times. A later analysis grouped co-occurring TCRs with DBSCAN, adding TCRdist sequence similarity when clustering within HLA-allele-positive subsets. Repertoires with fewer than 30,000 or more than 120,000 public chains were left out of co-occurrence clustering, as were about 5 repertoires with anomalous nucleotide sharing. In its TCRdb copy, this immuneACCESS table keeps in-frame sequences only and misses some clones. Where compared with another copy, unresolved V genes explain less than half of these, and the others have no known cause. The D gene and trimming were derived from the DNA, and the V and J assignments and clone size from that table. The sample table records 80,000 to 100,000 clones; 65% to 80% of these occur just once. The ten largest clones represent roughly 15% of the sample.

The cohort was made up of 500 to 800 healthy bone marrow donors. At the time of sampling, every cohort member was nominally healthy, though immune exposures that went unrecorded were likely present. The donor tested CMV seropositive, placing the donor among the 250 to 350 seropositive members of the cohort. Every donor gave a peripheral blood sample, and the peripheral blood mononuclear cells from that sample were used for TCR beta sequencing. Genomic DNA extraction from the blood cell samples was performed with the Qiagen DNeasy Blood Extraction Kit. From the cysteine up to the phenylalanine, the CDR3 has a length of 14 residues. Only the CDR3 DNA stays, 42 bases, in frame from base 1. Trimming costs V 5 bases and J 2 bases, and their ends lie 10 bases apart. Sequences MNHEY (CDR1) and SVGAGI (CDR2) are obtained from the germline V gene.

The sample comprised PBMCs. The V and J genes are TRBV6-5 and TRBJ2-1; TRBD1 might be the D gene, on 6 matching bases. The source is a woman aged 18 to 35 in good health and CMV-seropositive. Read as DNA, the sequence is TGTGCCAGCAGTCCAGGGGAACCCTACAATGAGCAGTTCTTC. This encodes CASSPGEPYNEQFF.